The present entry profiles one TCR beta chain with its context. Its antigen is unknown. An even split of each subset's genomic DNA across several immunoSEQ plates was performed. Sorted-subset replicate PCRs used 150 to 250 ng of genomic DNA. This amount corresponded to some 32,000 T cell genomes. Original analysis: Without quality scores, immunoSEQ junctional reads could not be filtered like full-length reads. Here immunoSEQ multiplex PCR was the method, and the copy in TCRdb shows in-frame clones only, minus some. That table gives V, J and clone size, and the DNA gave D and trimming. The sample carries fewer than 400,000 clones, less than 85% recorded once. Germline V gene sequence: CDR1 MNHNS, CDR2 SASEGT. V was pared by 2 bases and J by 1 base, with 5 bases between. CDR3 length: 14 residues. This sample was taken from a study of shared clonotypes between healthy human individuals. Notes on the study in general: It was only blood that was sampled, and tissue repertoires likely differ.

The chain couples TRBV6-1 to TRBJ2-2; D remains unclear. This TCR derives from a man aged 25-45 years in good health. Sample: memory CD4+ T cells sorted from blood. Subset noted: CD45RA-negative fraction. This chain's CDR3 is CASSEQKNTGELFF. CDR3 DNA sequence: TGTGCCAGCAGTGAACAGAAGAACACCGGGGAGCTGTTTTTT.